These 31 T cell receptor beta chains were all obtained from the same sample, sequenced in a study of T cell clusters in autoimmune cytopenias. One tube held mixed TRB-A and TRB-B primer pools for touch-down PCR. TCRdb re-called the multiplex PCR reads; every CDR3 protein appears as one record, without DNA. The sample totals under 15,000 distinct CDR3 sequences. Approximately 40,000 genome equivalents of blood DNA were amplified for TRB. These data were also reused for a study on T cell repertoires in aging, cancer and after chemotherapy.

The material sequenced was peripheral blood. These TCRs come from a human donor in good health.

The chain links TRBV27 to TRBJ1-6; TCRdb gives TRBD1 as the D gene, but with no DNA this cannot be confirmed. Looked up from germline, CDR1 is MNHEY and CDR2 is SMNVEV (reference sequence). This CDR3 region has 17 residues. CDR3 residues: CASSLVPGVNYNSPLHF.

This clonotype is medium-sized by frequency. The chain uses TRBV11-3 and TRBJ2-5; the TRBD2 assignment by TCRdb is unverifiable without DNA. Germline loops: CDR1 SGHNT, CDR2 YENEEA. The CDR3 is 14 amino acids. Here the CDR3 reads CASSSQRGQETQYF.

Its frequency marks this clonotype as medium-sized (0.01 to 0.1%). The chain couples TRBV30 to TRBJ2-2; TCRdb's D call, TRBD1, is unchecked because there is no DNA. The CDR3 extends over 12 amino acids. The germline CDR1 and CDR2 sequences are GTSNPN and SVGIG (reference sequence). The CDR3 protein is CAWRQGTGELFF. Supplemented by reference TRBV30 and TRBJ2-2, the full variable domain reads SQTIHQWPATLVQPVGSPLSLECTVEGTSNPNLYWYRQAAGRGLQLLFYSVGIGQISSEVPQNLSASRPQDRQFILSSKKLLLSDSGFYLCAWRQGTGELFFGEGSRLTVL.

The V gene is TRBV27, the J gene TRBJ1-2; TCRdb's assignment of TRBD1 cannot be checked, as there is no DNA. Germline V CDR1 and CDR2: MNHEY, SMNVEV (reference sequence). The CDR3 sequence is 13 residues long. The CDR3 here is CASSFGQSYGYTF.

This sequence joins TRBV18 and TRBJ2-2. From germline, CDR1 is KGHSH and CDR2 LQKENI. CDR3 length: 15 residues. CDR3 loop: CASSPPFSGTGELFF. Filled out from reference TRBV18 and TRBJ2-2, the complete variable domain reads NAGVMQNPRHLVRRRGQEARLRCSPMKGHSHVYWYRQLPEEGLKFMVYLQKENIIDESGMPKERFSAEFPKEGPSILRIQQVVRGDSAAYFCASSPPFSGTGELFFGEGSRLTVL.

The V gene is TRBV6-2 or TRBV6-3, the J gene TRBJ2-1; checking the TCRdb D call of TRBD1 is not possible without DNA. Germline lookup yields CDR1 MNHEY and CDR2 SVGEGT. The CDR3 loop spans 13 amino acids. The CDR3 spells CASSGGHYNEQFF.

This clonotype is called medium-sized (0.01 to 0.1%) based on its frequency. V is TRBV30 and J is TRBJ1-2; TCRdb returns TRBD1, unconfirmable since there is no DNA. The V gene's germline CDR1 is GTSNPN and CDR2 SVGIG (reference sequence). The CDR3 is 14 amino acids. CDR3 loop: CAWALKDRNYGYTF. The full variable domain, with the rest looked up from reference TRBV30 and TRBJ1-2, is SQTIHQWPATLVQPVGSPLSLECTVEGTSNPNLYWYRQAAGRGLQLLFYSVGIGQISSEVPQNLSASRPQDRQFILSSKKLLLSDSGFYLCAWALKDRNYGYTFGSGTRLTVV.

J is TRBJ1-4 and V is TRBV19; TCRdb's D call, TRBD1, is unchecked because there is no DNA. Germline loops: CDR1 LNHDA, CDR2 SQIVND (reference sequence). CDR3 length: 15 amino acids. CDR3 residues: CASSIDGRGGEKLFF.

The chain uses TRBV10-3 and TRBJ1-2; the D gene TCRdb calls, TRBD1, cannot be checked with no DNA. The germline V gene has CDR1 ENHRY and CDR2 SYGVKD. The CDR3 consists of 17 residues. CDR3 sequence reads: CAISVGGLPGNNYGYTF.

The CDR3 loop reads CASSYGPWGEEKLFF. The chain links TRBV6-6 to TRBJ1-4. The germline V gene has CDR1 MNHNY and CDR2 SVGAGI (reference sequence). CDR3 size: 15 residues.

The chain employs TRBV19 and TRBJ1-6; TCRdb gives TRBD1 as the D gene, but with no DNA this cannot be confirmed. The CDR3 length is 12 residues. The germline V gene has CDR1 LNHDA and CDR2 SQIVND (reference sequence). CDR3 protein: CARRTGDPPLHF.

CDR3 residues: CASSALAGGLGANVLTF. This chain links TRBV13 with TRBJ2-6; TCRdb's D gene call, TRBD2, goes unchecked for lack of DNA. The germline CDR1 and CDR2 sequences are PRHDT and FYEKMQ (reference sequence). The CDR3 totals 17 residues.

J is TRBJ1-2 and V is TRBV30; the D call from TCRdb, TRBD1, cannot be confirmed without DNA. This CDR3 is 16 amino acids long. In germline, CDR1 is GTSNPN, CDR2 SVGIG (reference sequence). This chain's CDR3 is CAWTSRRGQGGYGYTF.

The rearrangement uses TRBV19 and TRBJ2-3; the D call from TCRdb, TRBD2, cannot be confirmed without DNA. The CDR3 consists of 18 residues. The germline CDR1 and CDR2 sequences are LNHDA and SQIVND (reference sequence). The CDR3 loop is CASNPPAGLAGNTDTQYF.

The rearrangement joins TRBV5-6 to TRBJ2-4; the TCRdb D gene call, TRBD1, has no DNA to confirm it. The CDR3 is 13 residues long. Germline assignment: CDR1 SGHDT and CDR2 YYEEEE. The CDR3: CASTLGLGDIQYF.

Measured by frequency, this clonotype is medium-sized (0.01 to 0.1%). The chain has TRBV12-3 or TRBV12-4 and TRBJ2-3. This CDR3 comprises 11 residues. The CDR3 region is CASSLRGTQYF.

The gene calls are TRBV19 and TRBJ2-7; there is no DNA to check the TCRdb D call of TRBD1. CDR1 LNHDA and CDR2 SQIVND come from the germline V gene (reference sequence). CDR3 length: 14 amino acids. CDR3 in amino acids: CASGFGAGTYEQYF.

This clonotype shows up as medium-sized by frequency. The chain uses TRBV29-1 and TRBJ2-1; TCRdb's D call of TRBD1 is untestable without DNA. Germline loops: CDR1 SQVTM, CDR2 ANQGSEA. The CDR3 is 17 residues long. The CDR3 loop reads CSVVDPRPSGQNNEQFF.

Measured by frequency, this clonotype is medium-sized. This sequence joins TRBV11-3 and TRBJ2-3. CDR3 length: 12 residues. Germline CDR1 reads SGHNT; CDR2 reads YENEEA. This chain's CDR3 is CASSLSTDTQYF.

The J gene is TRBJ2-5, the V gene TRBV11-1; TCRdb picks TRBD1, but there is no DNA to check that call. Germline-derived CDR1 and CDR2 are SGHAT and FQDESV (reference sequence). The CDR3 totals 16 residues. This CDR3 is CASSYSGGGAGETQYF.

This sequence joins TRBV6-6 and TRBJ1-4; TCRdb gives TRBD1 as the D gene, but with no DNA this cannot be confirmed. The CDR3 runs 15 residues. Germline V lookup: CDR1 MNHNY, CDR2 SVGAGI (reference sequence). This chain's CDR3 is CASSYDRGTNEKLFF.

The chain employs TRBV6-5 and TRBJ2-3; as DNA is missing, the TRBD1 call by TCRdb cannot be tested. This CDR3 region has 14 residues. Germline-derived CDR1 and CDR2 are MNHEY and SVGAGI. The CDR3 reads CASSRGLAGDTQYF.

This chain joins TRBV4-3 and TRBJ2-1; TCRdb selects TRBD1, and the lack of DNA leaves this call unchecked. The germline V gene encodes CDR1 LGHNA and CDR2 YSLEER. This CDR3 contains 16 residues. This CDR3 is CASSQGLAPGLNEQFF.

Frequency places this clonotype as medium-sized. CDR3 sequence: CASKSGAGDTQYF. The chain uses TRBV19 and TRBJ2-3; TCRdb names TRBD1, which stays unverified in the absence of DNA. Germline V CDR1 and CDR2: LNHDA, SQIVND (reference sequence). CDR3 length: 13 residues.

The chain recombines TRBV6-2 or TRBV6-3 with TRBJ1-1; the TCRdb call, TRBD1, lacks DNA for checking. CDR3 length: 13 amino acids. CDR1 and CDR2 from the germline V gene are MNHEY and SVGEGT. CDR3 region: CASSSTRDREAFF.

This chain links TRBV27 with TRBJ2-7; with no DNA, the TCRdb D assignment of TRBD1 cannot be verified. Germline CDR1 is MNHEY and CDR2 is SMNVEV (reference sequence). The CDR3 covers 13 residues. This CDR3 is CATGPGQSYEQYF.

This sequence joins TRBV19 and TRBJ1-4. This CDR3 is 19 amino acids long. Per the germline V gene, CDR1 is LNHDA and CDR2 is SQIVND (reference sequence). The CDR3 loop is CASSIDRVGGARPNEKLFF. The full variable domain, with the rest looked up from reference TRBV19 and TRBJ1-4, is DGGITQSPKYLFRKEGQNVTLSCEQNLNHDAMYWYRQDPGQGLRLIYYSQIVNDFQKGDIAEGYSVSREKKESFPLTVTSAQKNPTAFYLCASSIDRVGGARPNEKLFFGSGTQLSVL.

The chain combines TRBV7-2 with TRBJ2-7; TCRdb names TRBD1, which stays unverified in the absence of DNA. Looked up from germline, CDR1 is SGHTA and CDR2 is FQGNSA. There are 15 residues in the CDR3. The CDR3 is CASSSQGQFSYEQYF.

This chain links TRBV12-5 with TRBJ2-6; TCRdb designates TRBD1, a call that cannot be tested without DNA. Per germline, CDR1 LGHNT and CDR2 FRNRAP. CDR3 size: 17 residues. The CDR3 protein is CASGPGTGMSGANVLTF.

The chain employs TRBV12-3 or TRBV12-4 and TRBJ1-2. The CDR3 runs to 15 residues. CDR3 sequence reads: CASRYGRLLNYGYTF.

The rearrangement uses TRBV6-6 and TRBJ2-7. Per the germline V gene, CDR1 is MNHNY and CDR2 is SVGAGI (reference sequence). This CDR3 has 16 residues. CDR3 residues: CASSYSPASNSYEQYF.